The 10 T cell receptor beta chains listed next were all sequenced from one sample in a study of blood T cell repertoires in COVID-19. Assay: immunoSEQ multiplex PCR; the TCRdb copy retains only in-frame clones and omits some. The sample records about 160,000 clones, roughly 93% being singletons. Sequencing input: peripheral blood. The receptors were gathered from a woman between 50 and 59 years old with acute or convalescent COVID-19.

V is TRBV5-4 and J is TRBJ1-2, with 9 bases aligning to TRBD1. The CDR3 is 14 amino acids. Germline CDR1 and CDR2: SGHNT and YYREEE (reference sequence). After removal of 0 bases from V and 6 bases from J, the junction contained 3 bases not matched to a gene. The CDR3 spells CASSLDRGLDGYTF. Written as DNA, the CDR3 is TGTGCCAGCAGCTTGGACAGGGGGCTCGATGGCTACACCTTC.

CDR3 amino acids: CASSLLGLRGTSYNSPLHF. The CDR3 DNA follows: TGTGCCAGCAGTTTACTCGGGTTAAGGGGTACGTCCTATAATTCACCCCTCCACTTT. The chain uses TRBV27 and TRBJ1-6; a weak D match, TRBD1 (5 bases). Germline V gene sequence: CDR1 MNHEY, CDR2 SMNVEV (reference sequence). This CDR3 has 19 amino acids. V lost 2 bases and J 1 base, leaving 18 bases between the germline ends.

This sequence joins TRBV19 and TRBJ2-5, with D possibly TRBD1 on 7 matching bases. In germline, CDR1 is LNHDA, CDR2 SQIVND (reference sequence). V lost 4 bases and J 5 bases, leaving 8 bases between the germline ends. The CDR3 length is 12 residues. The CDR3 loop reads CASSTGGETQYF. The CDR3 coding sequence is TGTGCCAGTAGTACAGGGGGGGAGACCCAGTACTTC.

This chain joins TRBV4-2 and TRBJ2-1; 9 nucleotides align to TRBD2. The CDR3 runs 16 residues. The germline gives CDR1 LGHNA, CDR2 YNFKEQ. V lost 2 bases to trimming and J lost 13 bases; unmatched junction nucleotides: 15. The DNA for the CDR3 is TGTGCCAGCAGCCAACATAGGTGGCTAGCGGGGTCTAGTCAGTTCTTC. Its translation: CASSQHRWLAGSSQFF.

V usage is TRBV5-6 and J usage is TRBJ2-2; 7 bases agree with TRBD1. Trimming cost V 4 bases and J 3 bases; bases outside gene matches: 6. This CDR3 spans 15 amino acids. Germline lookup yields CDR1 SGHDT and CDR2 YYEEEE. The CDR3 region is CASSPGTVYTGELFF. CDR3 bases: TGTGCCAGCAGCCCCGGGACAGTCTACACCGGGGAGCTGTTTTTT.

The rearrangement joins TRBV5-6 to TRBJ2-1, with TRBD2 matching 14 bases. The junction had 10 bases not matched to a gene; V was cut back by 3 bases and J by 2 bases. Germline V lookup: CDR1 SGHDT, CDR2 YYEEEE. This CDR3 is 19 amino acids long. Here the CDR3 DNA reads TGTGCCAGCAGCTCCGGGACTAGCGGGAGACGGGGCCCCTACAATGAGCAGTTCTTC. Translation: CASSSGTSGRRGPYNEQFF.

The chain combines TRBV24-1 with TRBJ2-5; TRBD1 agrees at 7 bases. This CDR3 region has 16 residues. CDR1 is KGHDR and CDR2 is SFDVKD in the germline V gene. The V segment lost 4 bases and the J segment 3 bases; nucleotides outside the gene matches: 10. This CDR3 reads CATSDPVRTGKETQYF. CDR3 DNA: TGTGCCACCAGTGACCCTGTACGGACAGGAAAAGAGACCCAGTACTTC.

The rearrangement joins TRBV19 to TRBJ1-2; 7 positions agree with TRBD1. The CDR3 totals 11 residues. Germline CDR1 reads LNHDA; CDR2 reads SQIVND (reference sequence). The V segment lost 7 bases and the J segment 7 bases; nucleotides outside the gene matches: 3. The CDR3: CASTDRVGYTF. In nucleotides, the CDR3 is TGTGCCAGTACAGACAGGGTTGGCTACACCTTC.

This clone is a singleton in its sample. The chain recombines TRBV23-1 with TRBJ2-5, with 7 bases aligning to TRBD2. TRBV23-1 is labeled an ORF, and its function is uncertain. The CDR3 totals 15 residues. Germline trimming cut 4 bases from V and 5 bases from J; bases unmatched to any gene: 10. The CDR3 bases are TGCGCCAGCAGTCCCAGCGCGGGGGTTTGGGAGACCCAGTACTTC. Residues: CASSPSAGVWETQYF.

The chain's CDR3 is CASSSLGHRRQDNYGYTF. In DNA, the CDR3 is TGTGCCAGCAGCTCCCTAGGGCATAGGAGACAGGATAACTATGGCTACACCTTC. This sequence joins TRBV7-9 and TRBJ1-2, with D tentatively TRBD1 (6 bases). The CDR3 loop spans 18 amino acids. V was clipped by 4 bases and J by 1 base, with 22 bases between them. CDR1 and CDR2 from the germline V gene are SEHNR and FQNEAQ (reference sequence).